Given below is one T cell receptor beta chain in context. This table comes from immunoSEQ multiplex PCR, and its TCRdb copy is limited to in-frame clones, with some not included. The sample lists around 75,000 clones, over 85% occurring once. The data were obtained in a study of T cell changes during pregnancy in multiple sclerosis. The CDR3 runs 15 residues. The germline CDR1 and CDR2 sequences are SEHNR and FQNEAQ (reference sequence). Deletions cut 3 bases from V and 0 bases from J, with 10 bases between. The clonotype comes from a female donor with multiple sclerosis, enrolled in a pregnancy study. The chain couples TRBV7-9 to TRBJ2-3, with D unclear. This sample comprised CD4+ T cells from peripheral blood mononuclear cells, obtained after pregnancy. CDR3 DNA sequence: TGTGCCAGCAGCTTCGCAGGTTCTAGCACAGATACGCAGTATTTT. Translating gives CASSFAGSSTDTQYF. Together with reference TRBV7-9 and TRBJ2-3, the CDR3 gives the full variable domain: DTGVSQNPRHKITKRGQNVTFRCDPISEHNRLYWYRQTLGQGPEFLTYFQNEAQLEKSRLLSDRFSAERPKGSFSTLEIQRTEQGDSAMYLCASSFAGSSTDTQYFGPGTRLTVL.